The 31 T cell receptor beta chains reported below all come from one sample, sequenced in a study of blood T cell repertoires in COVID-19. The assay was immunoSEQ multiplex PCR, and TCRdb's table has in-frame clones only and misses some. The data show roughly 200,000 clones, approximately 84% seen once. Material for sequencing was peripheral blood. Receptor source: an elderly woman with acute or convalescent COVID-19.

The V and J genes are TRBV24-1 and TRBJ2-6; TRBD1 aligns across 9 bases. V gave up 4 bases and J gave up 4 bases; unmatched junction bases: 7. CDR1 is KGHDR, CDR2 SFDVKD, per germline. This CDR3 comprises 17 residues. The CDR3 nucleotides are TGTGCCACCAGTGACCCCGGGACAGGGATCGGGGCCAACGTCCTGACTTTC. Protein product: CATSDPGTGIGANVLTF.

The chain uses TRBV19 and TRBJ2-7; D is possibly TRBD1 (6 bases). The CDR3 consists of 14 residues. V dropped 7 bases and J dropped 2 bases, with 15 bases sitting between them. Germline V CDR1 and CDR2: LNHDA, SQIVND (reference sequence). CDR3 sequence: CASTKDRVAYEQYF. CDR3 DNA: TGTGCCAGTACCAAGGACAGAGTCGCCTACGAGCAGTACTTC. Full variable domain (missing parts from reference TRBV19 and TRBJ2-7): DGGITQSPKYLFRKEGQNVTLSCEQNLNHDAMYWYRQDPGQGLRLIYYSQIVNDFQKGDIAEGYSVSREKKESFPLTVTSAQKNPTAFYLCASTKDRVAYEQYFGPGTRLTVT.

V gene TRBV3-1 (or the pseudogene TRBV3-2) combines with J gene TRBJ1-3; TRBD1 might be the D (5 bases). The CDR3 loop spans 14 amino acids. Germline CDR1 reads LGHDT; CDR2 reads YNNKEL (reference sequence). V lost 6 bases and J lost 0, with 9 bases in between. The CDR3 nucleotides are TGTGCCAGCAGTTCTGACAGCTCTGGAAACACCATATATTTT. This translates into CASSSDSSGNTIYF.

This chain joins TRBV19 and TRBJ1-6; D may be TRBD1 (6 bases). The V gene lost 7 bases and the J gene lost 3 bases, with 10 bases spanning the gap. Germline CDR1 reads LNHDA; CDR2 reads SQIVND (reference sequence). This CDR3 is 14 amino acids long. The CDR3 bases are TGTGCCAGTACCGGGACAAACTATAATTCACCCCTCCACTTT. Encoded protein: CASTGTNYNSPLHF.

The V call is TRBV3-1 (or the pseudogene TRBV3-2), the J call TRBJ1-2, with TRBD1 matching 7 bases. This CDR3 has 15 residues. V shed 0 bases and J 3 bases; nucleotides not matched to a gene: 4. The germline V gene has CDR1 LGHDT and CDR2 YNNKEL (reference sequence). The CDR3 nucleotides read TGTGCCAGCAGCCAAGACTCGACAGGGTACTATGGCTACACCTTC. This sequence encodes CASSQDSTGYYGYTF.

This chain connects TRBV19 to TRBJ2-1; D gene ambiguous. Germline V gene lookup returns CDR1 LNHDA and CDR2 SQIVND (reference sequence). V lost 5 bases, J lost 4 bases, and 15 bases lay in between. The CDR3 contains 15 residues. In DNA, the CDR3 is TGTGCCAGTAGTCCTCAAAGTGGCAGATACAATGAGCAGTTCTTC. Translation gives CASSPQSGRYNEQFF. Filled out from reference TRBV19 and TRBJ2-1, the complete variable domain reads DGGITQSPKYLFRKEGQNVTLSCEQNLNHDAMYWYRQDPGQGLRLIYYSQIVNDFQKGDIAEGYSVSREKKESFPLTVTSAQKNPTAFYLCASSPQSGRYNEQFFGPGTRLTVL.

This clone was picked up one time. The J gene is TRBJ1-2, the V gene TRBV3-1 (or the pseudogene TRBV3-2), with D hard to call. The CDR3 covers 13 residues. Trimming pared 3 bases from V and 13 bases from J, leaving 18 bases between. Germline V CDR1 and CDR2: LGHDT, YNNKEL (reference sequence). CDR3 protein: CASSQAGPPLFTF. The CDR3 DNA reads as TGTGCCAGCAGCCAGGCAGGTCCCCCCCTTTTCACCTTC.

The J gene is TRBJ1-3, the V gene TRBV19; no definite D call. The DNA end is more similar to TRBJ2-2, so the J call may be wrong. Germline CDR1 and CDR2: LNHDA and SQIVND (reference sequence). This CDR3 has 12 residues. CDR3 sequence reads: CASSISLGELFF. Here the CDR3 DNA reads TGTGCCAGTAGTATAAGCCTCGGGGAGCTGTTTTTT.

The CDR3 region is CASSQVILATHANEQFF. CDR3 bases: TGTGCCAGCAGCCAAGTGATCCTAGCGACCCATGCAAATGAGCAGTTCTTC. V usage is TRBV14 and J usage is TRBJ2-1; D possibly corresponds to TRBD2 (6 bases). Germline V gene lookup returns CDR1 SGHDN and CDR2 FVKESK. CDR3 length: 17 residues. The V and J ends lost 1 base and 7 bases respectively, with 20 bases between them.

This clone was recorded a few times. The J gene is TRBJ1-5, the V gene TRBV28; D gene ambiguous. Germline V gene data show CDR1 as MDHEN and CDR2 as SYDVKM. This CDR3 spans 13 amino acids. Trimming pared 3 bases from V and 7 bases from J, leaving 10 bases between. In nucleotides, the CDR3 is TGTGCCAGCAGTTTGATGACGGGGCAGCCCCAGCATTTT. Residues: CASSLMTGQPQHF. Full variable domain (rest looked up from reference TRBV28 and TRBJ1-5): DVKVTQSSRYLVKRTGEKVFLECVQDMDHENMFWYRQDPGLGLRLIYFSYDVKMKEKGDIPEGYSVSREKKERFSLILESASTNQTSMYLCASSLMTGQPQHFGDGTRLSIL.

V usage is TRBV30 and J usage is TRBJ2-7; TRBD1 matches at 8 bases. V was clipped by 7 bases and J by 3 bases; unmatched bases: 17. This CDR3 has 16 amino acids. CDR1 and CDR2 from the germline V gene are GTSNPN and SVGIG (reference sequence). The CDR3 DNA follows: TGTGCCTCGGGGGCAGGGGGCGCCAATCTTAACTACGAGCAGTACTTC. The encoded protein is CASGAGGANLNYEQYF. The full variable domain, rest sourced from reference TRBV30 and TRBJ2-7, is SQTIHQWPATLVQPVGSPLSLECTVEGTSNPNLYWYRQAAGRGLQLLFYSVGIGQISSEVPQNLSASRPQDRQFILSSKKLLLSDSGFYLCASGAGGANLNYEQYFGPGTRLTVT.

The CDR3: CASSTGGTNEKLFF. The CDR3 region has the DNA TGTGCCAGTAGTACAGGTGGGACTAATGAAAAACTGTTTTTT. J is TRBJ1-4 and V is TRBV19, with no clear D. Germline lookup yields CDR1 LNHDA and CDR2 SQIVND (reference sequence). V lost 4 bases to trimming and J lost 2 bases, with 8 bases between them. The CDR3 totals 14 residues.

V gene TRBV19 combines with J gene TRBJ1-5; D is unresolved. V was pared by 3 bases and J by 4 bases, with 7 bases between. The CDR3 has 13 residues. The germline V gene has CDR1 LNHDA and CDR2 SQIVND (reference sequence). CDR3 coding DNA: TGTGCCAGTAGTATCGGGGTTAATCAGCCCCAGCATTTT. Protein sequence: CASSIGVNQPQHF.

The table lists this clone with a few counts. The CDR3 is CASSLRSGSPSNTQYF. Here the CDR3 DNA reads TGCGCCAGCAGCTTGCGGAGCGGGAGCCCGTCGAATACGCAGTATTTT. The chain recombines TRBV5-1 with TRBJ2-3, with 8 bases that match TRBD2. The V gene's germline CDR1 is SGHRS and CDR2 YFSETQ. This CDR3 contains 16 residues. Trimming took 1 base from V and 7 from J; bases not matched to a gene: 11. Supplemented by reference TRBV5-1 and TRBJ2-3, the full variable domain reads KAGVTQTPRYLIKTRGQQVTLSCSPISGHRSVSWYQQTPGQGLQFLFEYFSETQRNKGNFPGRFSGRQFSNSRSEMNVSTLELGDSALYLCASSLRSGSPSNTQYFGPGTRLTVL.

The chain employs TRBV30 and TRBJ2-7; 11 bases map to TRBD2. This CDR3 contains 15 residues. Germline V CDR1 and CDR2: GTSNPN, SVGIG (reference sequence). V was clipped by 0 bases and J by 3 bases; unmatched bases: 4. This chain's CDR3 is CAWSVGLAGGYEQYF. In nucleotides, the CDR3 is TGTGCCTGGAGTGTAGGTCTAGCGGGAGGCTACGAGCAGTACTTC.

This chain joins TRBV6-4 and TRBJ1-2; 9 nucleotides match TRBD1. J was trimmed by 2 bases and V by 6 bases; bases with no gene match: 7. The length of the CDR3 is 15 residues. Looked up from germline, CDR1 is MRHNA and CDR2 is SNTAGT. CDR3 in amino acids: CASRQGQGRNYGYTF. The CDR3 DNA is TGTGCCAGCAGGCAAGGACAGGGGAGGAACTATGGCTACACCTTC.

The V call is TRBV19, the J call TRBJ1-4; the D gene is possibly TRBD1 (5 bases). Germline values: CDR1 LNHDA, CDR2 SQIVND (reference sequence). The V and J ends lost 10 bases and 2 bases respectively, with 11 bases between them. This CDR3 has 13 amino acids. The CDR3 DNA follows: TGTGCCACCCGGGACTGGACTAATGAAAAACTGTTTTTT. This sequence encodes CATRDWTNEKLFF. Looking up the rest from reference TRBV19 and TRBJ1-4 gives the full variable domain: DGGITQSPKYLFRKEGQNVTLSCEQNLNHDAMYWYRQDPGQGLRLIYYSQIVNDFQKGDIAEGYSVSREKKESFPLTVTSAQKNPTAFYLCATRDWTNEKLFFGSGTQLSVL.

This chain connects TRBV6-5 to TRBJ1-3; TRBD1 matches at 7 bases. With 6 bases clipped from V and 0 bases from J, the junction kept 5 bases outside the gene matches. CDR1 is MNHEY, CDR2 SVGAGI, per germline. The CDR3 totals 15 residues. CDR3 amino acids: CASRRSGGSGNTIYF. The CDR3 DNA reads as TGTGCCAGCAGGCGCTCAGGGGGCTCTGGAAACACCATATATTTT.

The CDR3 protein is CASSLGQGYQETQYF. CDR3 bases: TGCGCCAGCAGCTTGGGACAGGGGTACCAAGAGACCCAGTACTTC. The rearrangement uses TRBV5-1 and TRBJ2-5; the match to TRBD1 covers 8 bases. The J segment lost 0 bases and the V segment lost 0 bases, leaving 1 base of the junction unmatched. This CDR3 has 15 amino acids. Germline V gives CDR1 SGHRS, CDR2 YFSETQ.

This clone was recorded at least ten times. The chain recombines TRBV29-1 with TRBJ2-1; D unresolved. The CDR3 runs to 11 residues. Germline CDR1 reads SQVTM; CDR2 reads ANQGSEA. V was clipped by 4 bases and J by 4 bases, with 5 bases between them. CDR3 in amino acids: CSVAGYNEQFF. The DNA of the CDR3 is TGCAGCGTTGCAGGATACAATGAGCAGTTCTTC.

This sequence joins TRBV19 and TRBJ2-7, with TRBD1 matching over 9 bases. Trimming cost V 4 bases and J 3 bases; bases outside gene matches: 4. There are 14 residues in the CDR3. Germline CDR1 reads LNHDA; CDR2 reads SQIVND (reference sequence). DNA of the CDR3: TGTGCCAGTAGTACACAGGGGGCTCTCTACGAGCAGTACTTC. This codes for CASSTQGALYEQYF.

V gene TRBV28 combines with J gene TRBJ1-5; D not certain. Trimming removed 7 bases from V and 0 bases from J, with 7 bases in between. Germline V gene lookup returns CDR1 MDHEN and CDR2 SYDVKM. This CDR3 region has 13 residues. The CDR3 reads CASISYSNQPQHF. CDR3 sequence (DNA): TGTGCCAGCATATCGTATAGCAATCAGCCCCAGCATTTT.

This chain uses TRBV29-1 with TRBJ1-1; D unresolved. The CDR3 consists of 14 residues. Germline-derived CDR1 and CDR2 are SQVTM and ANQGSEA. Trimming took off 3 bases at V and 0 bases at J, with 11 bases between the two ends. The CDR3 loop reads CSVDAGKMNTEAFF. The CDR3 DNA reads as TGCAGCGTTGACGCAGGTAAGATGAACACTGAAGCTTTCTTT. The entire variable domain, with the rest obtained from reference TRBV29-1 and TRBJ1-1, is as follows: SAVISQKPSRDICQRGTSLTIQCQVDSQVTMMFWYRQQPGQSLTLIATANQGSEATYESGFVIDKFPISRPNLTFSTLTVSNMSPEDSSIYLCSVDAGKMNTEAFFGQGTRLTVV.

The chain uses TRBV5-1 and TRBJ1-2; TRBD1 is a possible D gene (6 bases). The germline CDR1 and CDR2 sequences are SGHRS and YFSETQ. With 0 bases removed from V and 2 bases from J, the gap between germline ends came to 11 bases. This CDR3 region has 15 residues. The CDR3: CASSLGQGINYGYTF. DNA for the CDR3: TGCGCCAGCAGCTTGGGTCAGGGGATAAACTATGGCTACACCTTC.

V gene TRBV28 combines with J gene TRBJ1-2; D remains ambiguous. The CDR3 is made up of 14 amino acids. CDR1 is MDHEN, CDR2 SYDVKM, per germline. Trimming shortened V by 6 bases and J by 3 bases, and 14 bases separated the two germline ends. The CDR3 sequence: CASSLGSADYGYTF. The CDR3 DNA is TGTGCCAGCAGCCTCGGGTCTGCTGACTATGGCTACACCTTC.

The rearrangement uses TRBV6-2 or TRBV6-3 and TRBJ2-2; no definite D call. V was shortened by 4 bases and J by 0 bases, with 9 bases between the two germline ends. The germline V gene has CDR1 MNHEY and CDR2 SVGEGT. This CDR3 has 15 residues. The CDR3 loop reads CASSLTFANTGELFF. Here the CDR3 DNA reads TGTGCCAGCAGTTTAACTTTCGCGAACACCGGGGAGCTGTTTTTT.

The V and J genes are TRBV6-5 and TRBJ1-3, with D tentatively TRBD1 (6 bases). The length of the CDR3 is 16 residues. Germline CDR1 is MNHEY and CDR2 is SVGAGI. The ends were cut back, 4 bases at V and 0 bases at J, with 13 bases in the middle. Written as DNA, the CDR3 is TGTGCCAGCAGTTCAACAGGGATAATCTCTGGAAACACCATATATTTT. Protein: CASSSTGIISGNTIYF.

Only one count was recorded for this clone. The chain has TRBV5-5 and TRBJ2-7; 9 nucleotides line up with TRBD1. Trimming at V came to 1 base and at J to 1 base, leaving 6 bases not matched to a gene. The germline V gene has CDR1 SGHKS and CDR2 YYEKEE (reference sequence). The CDR3 is 16 residues long. CDR3 sequence: CASSLSAGQGSYEQYF. In DNA form, the CDR3 reads TGTGCCAGCAGCTTGTCGGCGGGACAGGGATCCTACGAGCAGTACTTC.

This clone showed up just once. The chain is built from TRBV9 and TRBJ2-6; TRBD1 aligns across 8 bases. The CDR3 length is 20 residues. The germline CDR1 and CDR2 sequences are SGDLS and YYNGEE. Trimming took 3 bases from V and 4 from J; bases not matched to a gene: 18. CDR3 DNA sequence: TGTGCCAGCAGCGACCGTTACGGGACAGGAACTTTTTTAGGGGCCAACGTCCTGACTTTC. Residues: CASSDRYGTGTFLGANVLTF.

The V and J genes are TRBV5-1 and TRBJ2-1; 8 bases match TRBD2. The CDR3 is 15 amino acids. V lost 0 bases, J lost 7 bases, and 6 bases stayed unmatched. Germline loops: CDR1 SGHRS, CDR2 YFSETQ. The CDR3 region has the DNA TGCGCCAGCAGCTTGGGTGCGGGAGGATCGAATGAGCAGTTCTTC. This gives the protein CASSLGAGGSNEQFF. The variable domain in full, with the rest retrieved from reference TRBV5-1 and TRBJ2-1, is KAGVTQTPRYLIKTRGQQVTLSCSPISGHRSVSWYQQTPGQGLQFLFEYFSETQRNKGNFPGRFSGRQFSNSRSEMNVSTLELGDSALYLCASSLGAGGSNEQFFGPGTRLTVL.

The J gene is TRBJ1-2, the V gene TRBV11-2, with D tentatively TRBD1 (6 bases). Germline V gives CDR1 SGHAT, CDR2 FQNNGV. V lost 4 bases to trimming and J lost 0 bases, with 9 bases between them. The CDR3 runs 14 residues. This chain's CDR3 is CASSSWTANYGYTF. As DNA, the CDR3 is TGTGCCAGCAGCTCGTGGACAGCTAACTATGGCTACACCTTC.